This T cell receptor beta chain was found in a study of T cell repertoires in cytomegalovirus infection. The wider study: An indication of both CMV infection and matching HLA type came from public TCR beta signatures.

Germline V gives CDR1 MNHEY, CDR2 SVGEGT. V was pared by 3 bases and J by 4 bases, with 21 bases between. This CDR3 has 17 residues. A single record per CDR3 protein comes from TCRdb applying MiXCR to the reads. The table includes approximately 150,000 distinct CDR3 sequences, about 6.5% detected once. This clonotype was detected ten times or more. The chain joins TRBV6-2 or TRBV6-3 to TRBJ1-2; D possibly corresponds to TRBD1 (5 bases). The sample consisted of PBMCs. This receptor was obtained from a human donor in good health (CMV status not recorded). Some clones in this sample may be carry-over from other donors' samples. The CDR3 DNA sequence: TGTGCCAGCAGTTATATACCCCCCCCAGGGCGGATCTATGGCTACACCTTC. Its translation is CASSYIPPPGRIYGYTF.